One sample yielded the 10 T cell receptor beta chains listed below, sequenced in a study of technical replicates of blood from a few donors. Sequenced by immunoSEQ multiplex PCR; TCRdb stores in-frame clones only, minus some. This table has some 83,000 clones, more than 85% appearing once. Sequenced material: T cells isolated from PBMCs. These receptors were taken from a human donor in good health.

CDR3 protein: CASSFWGGHTEAFF. The CDR3 nucleotides are TGTGCCAGCAGCTTTTGGGGAGGCCACACTGAAGCTTTCTTT. This chain connects TRBV5-8 to TRBJ1-1; D is undetermined. CDR1 and CDR2 from the germline V gene are SGHTS and YDEGEE. The CDR3 sequence is 14 residues long. V shed 2 bases and J shed 3 bases, with 11 bases lying between them.

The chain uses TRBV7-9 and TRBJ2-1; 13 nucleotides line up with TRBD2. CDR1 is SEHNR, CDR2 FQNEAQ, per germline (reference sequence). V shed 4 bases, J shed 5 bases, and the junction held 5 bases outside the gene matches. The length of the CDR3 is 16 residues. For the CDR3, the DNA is TGTGCCAGCAGCTCGTCACTAGCGGGAGGGAACAATGAGCAGTTCTTC. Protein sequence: CASSSSLAGGNNEQFF.

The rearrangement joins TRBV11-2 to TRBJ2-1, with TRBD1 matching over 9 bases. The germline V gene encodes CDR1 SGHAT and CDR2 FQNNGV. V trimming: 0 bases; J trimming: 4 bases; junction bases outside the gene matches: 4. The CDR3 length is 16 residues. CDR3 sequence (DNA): TGTGCCAGCAGCTTAGAGGGGGACAGGGAATACAATGAGCAGTTCTTC. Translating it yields CASSLEGDREYNEQFF.

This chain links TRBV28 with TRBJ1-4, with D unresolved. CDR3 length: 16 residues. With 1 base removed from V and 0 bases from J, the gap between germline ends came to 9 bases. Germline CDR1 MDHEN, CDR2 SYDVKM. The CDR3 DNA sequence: TGTGCCAGCAGTTTATCAGGAGGGACAACTAATGAAAAACTGTTTTTT. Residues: CASSLSGGTTNEKLFF. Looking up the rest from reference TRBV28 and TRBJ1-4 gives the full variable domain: DVKVTQSSRYLVKRTGEKVFLECVQDMDHENMFWYRQDPGLGLRLIYFSYDVKMKEKGDIPEGYSVSREKKERFSLILESASTNQTSMYLCASSLSGGTTNEKLFFGSGTQLSVL.

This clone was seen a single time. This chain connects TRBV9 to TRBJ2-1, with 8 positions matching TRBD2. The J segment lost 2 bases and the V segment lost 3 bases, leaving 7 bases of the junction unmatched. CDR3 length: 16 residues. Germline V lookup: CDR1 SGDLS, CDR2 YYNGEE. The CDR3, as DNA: TGTGCCAGCAGCGACTTGGGAGCGGGAGCCTACAATGAGCAGTTCTTC. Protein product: CASSDLGAGAYNEQFF.

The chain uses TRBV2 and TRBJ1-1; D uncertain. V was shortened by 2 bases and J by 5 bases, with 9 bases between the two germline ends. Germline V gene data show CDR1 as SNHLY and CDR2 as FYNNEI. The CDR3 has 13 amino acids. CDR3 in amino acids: CASSEPAGTEAFF. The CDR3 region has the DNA TGTGCCAGCAGTGAACCCGCCGGGACTGAAGCTTTCTTT.

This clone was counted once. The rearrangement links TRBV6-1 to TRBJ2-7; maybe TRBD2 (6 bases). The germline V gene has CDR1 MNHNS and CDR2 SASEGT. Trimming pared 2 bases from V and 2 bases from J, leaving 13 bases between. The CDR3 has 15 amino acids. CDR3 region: CASSERGGEAYEQYF. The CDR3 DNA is TGTGCCAGCAGTGAAAGGGGAGGTGAGGCCTACGAGCAGTACTTC.

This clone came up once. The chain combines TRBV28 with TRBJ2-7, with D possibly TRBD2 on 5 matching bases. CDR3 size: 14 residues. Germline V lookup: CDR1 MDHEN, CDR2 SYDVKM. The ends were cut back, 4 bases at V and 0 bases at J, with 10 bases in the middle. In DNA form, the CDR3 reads TGTGCCAGCAGTTCCCTCGGAGGCTCCTACGAGCAGTACTTC. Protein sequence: CASSSLGGSYEQYF.

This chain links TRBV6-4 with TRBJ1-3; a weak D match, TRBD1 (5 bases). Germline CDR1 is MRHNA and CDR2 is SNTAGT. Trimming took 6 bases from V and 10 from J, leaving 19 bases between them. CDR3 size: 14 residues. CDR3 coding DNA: TGTGCCAGCAGCCGCCCCGGCCTGGGACTAACCATATATTTT. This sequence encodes CASSRPGLGLTIYF.

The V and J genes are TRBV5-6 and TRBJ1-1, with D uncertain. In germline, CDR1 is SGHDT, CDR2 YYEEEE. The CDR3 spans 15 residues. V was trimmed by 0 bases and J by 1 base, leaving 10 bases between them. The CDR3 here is CASSLAMAENTEAFF. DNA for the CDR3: TGTGCCAGCAGCTTGGCCATGGCGGAGAACACTGAAGCTTTCTTT.